These 25 T cell receptor beta chains came from one sample sequenced in a study of shared clonotypes between healthy human individuals. The data were produced by immunoSEQ multiplex PCR, yet TCRdb's version contains in-frame clones alone and is incomplete. Of 640,000 or so clones listed, more than 70% are singletons. The sample consisted of memory CD4+ T cells sorted from blood. As to subset: CD45RA-negative fraction. Every receptor here comes from a woman younger than 45 in good health.

The chain recombines TRBV5-1 with TRBJ2-1; D is possibly TRBD1 or TRBD2 (5 bases each). The ends were cut back, 4 bases at V and 5 bases at J, with 10 bases in the middle. The CDR3 length is 13 residues. Germline CDR1 SGHRS, CDR2 YFSETQ. CDR3 sequence (DNA): TGCGCCAGCAGCCGGGACCCGGACAATGAGCAGTTCTTC. Translated: CASSRDPDNEQFF.

A single count supports this clone. The CDR3 spells CASSLGGFGELFF. CDR3 sequence (DNA): TGTGCCAGCAGCTTAGGGGGCTTCGGGGAGCTGTTTTTT. The chain is built from TRBV7-8 and TRBJ2-2, with D possibly matching TRBD1 (5 bases). CDR1 is SGHVS and CDR2 is FQNEAQ in the germline V gene. V lost 1 base, J lost 7 bases, and 7 bases lay in between. The CDR3 spans 13 residues.

The chain is built from TRBV5-1 and TRBJ2-3, with D perhaps matching TRBD1 (6 bases). CDR1 and CDR2 (germline): SGHRS, YFSETQ. V was trimmed by 1 base and J by 0 bases, leaving 9 bases between them. The CDR3 is made up of 15 amino acids. Here the CDR3 reads CASSLRTGSTDTQYF. CDR3 nucleotide sequence: TGCGCCAGCAGCTTGAGAACAGGGAGCACAGATACGCAGTATTTT.

The chain has TRBV19 and TRBJ2-7; D ambiguous. The CDR3 is made up of 17 amino acids. The V gene's germline CDR1 is LNHDA and CDR2 SQIVND (reference sequence). V lost 1 base to trimming and J lost 0 bases, with 16 bases between them. The CDR3 region has the DNA TGTGCCAGTAGTATAGGGGCGCGCCGTTCGAGCTCCTACGAGCAGTACTTC. It encodes CASSIGARRSSSYEQYF.

This chain connects TRBV27 to TRBJ1-1; D gene uncertain. The CDR3 is made up of 13 amino acids. The germline gives CDR1 MNHEY, CDR2 SMNVEV (reference sequence). Trimming took 5 bases from V and 3 from J, leaving 10 bases between them. CDR3 coding DNA: TGTGCCAGCAGTCGCGGTCGGTACACTGAAGCTTTCTTT. Translation: CASSRGRYTEAFF.

The CDR3 loop reads CASSPTGQGPEKLFF. The CDR3 DNA is TGTGCCAGCTCACCAACGGGACAGGGCCCTGAAAAACTGTTTTTT. The gene calls are TRBV18 and TRBJ1-4; 9 bases match TRBD1. Germline CDR1 KGHSH, CDR2 LQKENI. The CDR3 totals 15 residues. Unmatched junction bases numbered 5, after V lost 2 bases and J lost 7 bases.

The chain recombines TRBV28 with TRBJ1-5, with TRBD1 as a possible D gene (5 bases). The length of the CDR3 is 14 residues. V shed 5 bases and J shed 6 bases, with 14 bases lying between them. CDR1 is MDHEN, CDR2 SYDVKM, per germline. This CDR3 reads CASSPIGGFQPQHF. CDR3 DNA: TGTGCCAGCAGTCCCATTGGGGGTTTTCAGCCCCAGCATTTT.

This rearrangement joins TRBV9 to TRBJ2-1; 7 bases agree with TRBD2. The CDR3 consists of 15 residues. V lost 2 bases and J lost 6; bases outside the gene matches: 8. The germline gives CDR1 SGDLS, CDR2 YYNGEE. CDR3 sequence (DNA): TGTGCCAGCAGCGTTGGACTAGAGTCGATCAATGAGCAGTTCTTC. Protein product: CASSVGLESINEQFF.

The rearrangement joins TRBV4-2 to TRBJ1-6; 7 positions agree with TRBD1. J gave up 8 bases and V 0 bases, and 10 bases lay outside the gene matches. Germline V gene lookup returns CDR1 LGHNA and CDR2 YNFKEQ. This CDR3 has 17 amino acids. CDR3 bases: TGTGCCAGCAGCCAAGATCGGGACAGCCGTCGCTATTCACCCCTCCACTTT. Its protein is CASSQDRDSRRYSPLHF.

This clone was observed once. At the DNA level, this CDR3 is encoded by other sequences in the same sample as well. This rearrangement joins TRBV19 to TRBJ2-7; 12 positions match TRBD2. Germline CDR1 is LNHDA and CDR2 is SQIVND (reference sequence). The CDR3 is 14 amino acids. V was clipped by 3 bases and J by 4 bases; unmatched bases: 1. The CDR3 bases are TGTGCCAGTAGTATTCTAGCGGGAGGGTACGAGCAGTACTTC. Its translation is CASSILAGGYEQYF.

The V and J genes are TRBV10-3 and TRBJ2-1; D unclear. V gave up 2 bases and J gave up 4 bases, with 18 bases separating them. The CDR3 has 17 amino acids. CDR1 is ENHRY, CDR2 SYGVKD, per germline. The CDR3 DNA sequence: TGTGCCATCAGTGAGCGGCCTAACCCTAAACTGTACAATGAGCAGTTCTTC. Residues: CAISERPNPKLYNEQFF.

Here the CDR3 reads CASSPPGARSRPQHF. In DNA form, the CDR3 reads TGTGCCAGCAGCCCTCCGGGGGCCCGGAGTCGGCCCCAGCATTTT. The chain links TRBV19 to TRBJ1-5; possibly TRBD1 for D (6 bases). This CDR3 region has 15 residues. V was pared by 9 bases and J by 9 bases, with 24 bases between. Germline-derived CDR1 and CDR2 are LNHDA and SQIVND (reference sequence). The entire variable domain, with the rest obtained from reference TRBV19 and TRBJ1-5, is as follows: DGGITQSPKYLFRKEGQNVTLSCEQNLNHDAMYWYRQDPGQGLRLIYYSQIVNDFQKGDIAEGYSVSREKKESFPLTVTSAQKNPTAFYLCASSPPGARSRPQHFGDGTRLSIL.

This chain uses TRBV28 with TRBJ1-5; 7 nucleotides align to TRBD1. The trim removed 5 bases at V and 1 base at J, leaving 8 bases unmatched. The CDR3 contains 16 residues. Germline CDR1 reads MDHEN; CDR2 reads SYDVKM. The CDR3 protein is CASSKNRGSSNQPQHF. CDR3 bases: TGTGCCAGCAGTAAAAACAGGGGTAGCAGCAATCAGCCCCAGCATTTT.

V is TRBV10-3 and J is TRBJ1-3; 7 bases fit TRBD1. V shed 4 bases, J shed 2 bases, and the junction held 2 bases outside the gene matches. The germline CDR1 and CDR2 sequences are ENHRY and SYGVKD. The length of the CDR3 is 14 residues. CDR3 nucleotide sequence: TGTGCCATCAGTGGAACAGGGGCTGGAAACACCATATATTTT. It specifies CAISGTGAGNTIYF.

In regard to this clone: The same CDR3 is also encoded by other DNA sequences in this sample. The rearrangement links TRBV2 to TRBJ1-2; D gene uncertain. Looked up from germline, CDR1 is SNHLY and CDR2 is FYNNEI. The V end was cut by 2 bases, the J end by 0 bases, with 7 bases between. The CDR3 is made up of 14 amino acids. The CDR3 reads CASSERGPNYGYTF. In DNA form, the CDR3 reads TGTGCCAGCAGTGAACGCGGACCTAACTATGGCTACACCTTC. The full variable domain, completed using reference TRBV2 and TRBJ1-2, is EPEVTQTPSHQVTQMGQEVILRCVPISNHLYFYWYRQILGQKVEFLVSFYNNEISEKSEIFDDQFSVERPDGSNFTLKIRSTKLEDSAMYFCASSERGPNYGYTFGSGTRLTVV.

This chain connects TRBV6-6 to TRBJ2-3; the D call may be TRBD1 or TRBD2 (5 bases each). Trimming pared 2 bases from V and 4 bases from J, leaving 13 bases between. Germline V gene sequence: CDR1 MNHNY, CDR2 SVGAGI (reference sequence). The CDR3 has 15 amino acids. CDR3 sequence: CASSYVQGEADTQYF. DNA for the CDR3: TGTGCCAGCAGTTACGTGCAGGGAGAGGCAGATACGCAGTATTTT.

The chain joins TRBV19 to TRBJ2-7; 11 bases match TRBD1. V trimming: 4 bases; J trimming: 7 bases; junction bases outside the gene matches: 12. The CDR3 is made up of 16 amino acids. Germline values: CDR1 LNHDA, CDR2 SQIVND (reference sequence). The CDR3 here is CASSTLRGQGAGEQYF. The CDR3 nucleotides read TGTGCCAGTAGTACGCTCCGAGGACAGGGGGCGGGGGAGCAGTACTTC.

This clone was counted at least ten times. V is TRBV9 and J is TRBJ2-5; 7 nucleotides agree with TRBD1. J gave up 2 bases and V 3 bases, and 4 bases lay outside the gene matches. CDR1 and CDR2 from the germline V gene are SGDLS and YYNGEE. CDR3 size: 14 residues. In DNA, the CDR3 is TGTGCCAGCAGCGGTGGACAGGAACAAGAGACCCAGTACTTC. This sequence encodes CASSGGQEQETQYF.

The chain carries TRBV6-1 and TRBJ1-5; TRBD1 might be the D (5 bases). This CDR3 is built from 16 residues. V was cut by 2 bases and J by 2 bases, with 13 bases left in between. CDR1 is MNHNS, CDR2 SASEGT, per germline. This CDR3 is CASSESVGRGNQPQHF. CDR3 nucleotides: TGTGCCAGCAGTGAAAGCGTTGGCAGGGGCAATCAGCCCCAGCATTTT.

V gene TRBV29-1 combines with J gene TRBJ2-3, with D uncertain. V was cut by 4 bases and J by 3 bases, with 14 bases left in between. The CDR3 totals 14 residues. In germline, CDR1 is SQVTM, CDR2 ANQGSEA. CDR3 loop: CSVGRMMGTDTQYF. The CDR3 DNA reads TGCAGCGTTGGTAGAATGATGGGTACAGATACGCAGTATTTT.

The V and J genes are TRBV6-5 and TRBJ1-2, with D hard to call. The CDR3 is made up of 12 amino acids. CDR1 and CDR2 from the germline V gene are MNHEY and SVGAGI. The V and J ends lost 6 bases and 4 bases respectively, with 9 bases between them. The CDR3 DNA is TGTGCCAGCAGGGACCACTCCTATGGCTACACCTTC. This translates into CASRDHSYGYTF.

The chain recombines TRBV6-1 with TRBJ1-4; D unclear. The germline V and J ends were trimmed by 6 bases and 6 bases, with 17 bases remaining between them. The germline V gene has CDR1 MNHNS and CDR2 SASEGT. CDR3 size: 15 residues. CDR3 in amino acids: CASSLSLLNDEKLFF. The CDR3 DNA follows: TGTGCCAGCAGCCTCAGCCTCCTCAACGATGAAAAACTGTTTTTT.

The CDR3 DNA reads as TGTGCCAGCAGTTCCGAACAGCCGGGACAGGGAAACGAGCAGTACTTC. It translates to CASSSEQPGQGNEQYF. V is TRBV6-5 and J is TRBJ2-7; 9 bases align to TRBD1. V shed 4 bases and J 5 bases; nucleotides not matched to a gene: 12. The CDR3 is made up of 16 amino acids. Germline V lookup: CDR1 MNHEY, CDR2 SVGAGI.

The chain has TRBV27 and TRBJ2-1, with 7 bases aligning to TRBD2. Unmatched junction bases numbered 11, after V lost 5 bases and J lost 4 bases. Germline lookup yields CDR1 MNHEY and CDR2 SMNVEV (reference sequence). The CDR3 covers 16 residues. The DNA of the CDR3 is TGTGCCAGCAGTCTCTTCCCGGAAGCGGGGTACAATGAGCAGTTCTTC. Its translation: CASSLFPEAGYNEQFF.

Only a few counts were recorded for this clone. This chain uses TRBV19 with TRBJ2-2; TRBD1 aligns across 8 bases. The germline V gene has CDR1 LNHDA and CDR2 SQIVND (reference sequence). The V segment lost 5 bases and the J segment 7 bases; nucleotides outside the gene matches: 6. The CDR3 runs 14 residues. The CDR3 nucleotides read TGTGCCAGTAGTGCGGACAGGGTAGGCGGGGAGCTGTTTTTT. As protein: CASSADRVGGELFF.